These 25 T cell receptor beta chains originate from one sample sequenced in a study of blood T cell repertoires in COVID-19. Here immunoSEQ multiplex PCR was the method, and the copy in TCRdb shows in-frame clones only, minus some. The sample has roughly 250,000 clones, about 80% seen once. Material for sequencing was peripheral blood. Receptor source: a woman aged 80 or over with acute or convalescent COVID-19.

This clone was observed a handful of times. The chain joins TRBV19 to TRBJ2-1; maybe TRBD1 (6 bases). Germline V gives CDR1 LNHDA, CDR2 SQIVND (reference sequence). The CDR3 length is 14 residues. Trimming pared 5 bases from V and 13 bases from J, leaving 21 bases between. This CDR3 is CASSVTGTPRGQFF. DNA of the CDR3: TGTGCCAGTAGTGTTACCGGGACCCCCAGGGGACAGTTCTTC.

The V and J genes are TRBV15 and TRBJ2-2; the D gene is possibly TRBD1 (5 bases). The CDR3 is made up of 16 amino acids. Deletions cut 4 bases from V and 0 bases from J, with 12 bases between. Germline values: CDR1 LNHNV, CDR2 YYDKDF (reference sequence). As DNA, the CDR3 is TGTGCCACCAGCATTGAGACAGCCTCGAACACCGGGGAGCTGTTTTTT. Protein product: CATSIETASNTGELFF.

A few counts support this clone. The rearrangement joins TRBV9 to TRBJ1-3; 9 nucleotides line up with TRBD1. V lost 4 bases to trimming and J lost 2 bases; unmatched junction nucleotides: 4. In germline, CDR1 is SGDLS, CDR2 YYNGEE. The CDR3 sequence is 15 residues long. CDR3 in amino acids: CASSFGTGTGNTIYF. CDR3 sequence (DNA): TGTGCCAGCAGCTTCGGGACAGGGACTGGAAACACCATATATTTT.

The rearrangement joins TRBV19 to TRBJ1-5, with 8 bases that match TRBD1. Germline V CDR1 and CDR2: LNHDA, SQIVND (reference sequence). This CDR3 spans 13 amino acids. V shed 7 bases, J shed 9 bases, and the junction held 8 bases outside the gene matches. The DNA of the CDR3 is TGTGCCAGTAAAAACAGGGGGTTATCGCCCCAGCATTTT. It encodes CASKNRGLSPQHF.

This clone has only a few counts. The CDR3 region has the DNA TGTGCCAGCGGGGACAGCGATAGAAACACCATATATTTT. Protein sequence: CASGDSDRNTIYF. The gene calls are TRBV6-5 and TRBJ1-3, with 7 bases that match TRBD1. The CDR3 runs 13 residues. With V trimmed by 8 bases and J by 5 bases, 6 bases remained unmatched. Germline V gene lookup returns CDR1 MNHEY and CDR2 SVGAGI.

The chain joins TRBV6-4 to TRBJ2-1, with 14 bases aligning to TRBD2. Per the germline V gene, CDR1 is MRHNA and CDR2 is SNTAGT. This CDR3 spans 15 amino acids. V lost 6 bases and J lost 4; bases outside the gene matches: 2. The CDR3 reads CASSRLAGGYNEQFF. The CDR3 DNA is TGTGCCAGCAGCCGACTAGCGGGGGGGTACAATGAGCAGTTCTTC.

This chain links TRBV28 with TRBJ1-2, with 9 positions matching TRBD1. The germline gives CDR1 MDHEN, CDR2 SYDVKM. The CDR3 contains 13 residues. The V segment lost 6 bases and the J segment 6 bases; nucleotides outside the gene matches: 5. The CDR3 here is CASSSQGANGYTF. The CDR3 nucleotides are TGTGCCAGCAGCTCACAGGGGGCGAATGGCTACACCTTC.

There are a few counts of this clone. The rearrangement uses TRBV19 and TRBJ2-2; the match to TRBD1 covers 11 bases. The V gene end was trimmed by 6 bases and the J gene end by 5 bases; junction bases not matched to a gene: 8. The CDR3 loop spans 16 amino acids. The V gene's germline CDR1 is LNHDA and CDR2 SQIVND (reference sequence). The CDR3 region is CASSYTGTGGTGELFF. The CDR3 nucleotides are TGTGCCAGTAGCTACACCGGGACAGGGGGTACCGGGGAGCTGTTTTTT.

The rearrangement uses TRBV19 and TRBJ2-5; tentatively, D is TRBD2 (6 bases). There are 16 residues in the CDR3. The V gene lost 3 bases and the J gene lost 1 base, with 15 bases spanning the gap. Germline assignment: CDR1 LNHDA and CDR2 SQIVND (reference sequence). The CDR3 bases are TGTGCCAGTAGTATCCGCAGACTGGAGGGCCAAGAGACCCAGTACTTC. It translates to CASSIRRLEGQETQYF.

The chain has TRBV5-5 and TRBJ2-3; 9 bases are shared with TRBD2. V shed 1 base, J shed 3 bases, and the junction held 6 bases outside the gene matches. Germline assignment: CDR1 SGHKS and CDR2 YYEKEE (reference sequence). This CDR3 is 16 amino acids long. The CDR3 is CASSLSSGMMTDTQYF. As DNA, the CDR3 is TGTGCCAGCAGCTTGTCTAGCGGGATGATGACAGATACGCAGTATTTT.

J is TRBJ2-3 and V is TRBV3-1 (or the pseudogene TRBV3-2); 13 bases line up with TRBD2. Germline CDR1 and CDR2: LGHDT and YNNKEL (reference sequence). Trimming took 5 bases from V and 2 from J; bases not matched to a gene: 7. The CDR3 consists of 17 residues. The CDR3 sequence is CASSWGGLAGPTDTQYF. CDR3 DNA: TGTGCCAGCAGCTGGGGGGGACTAGCGGGACCCACAGATACGCAGTATTTT.

V is TRBV30 and J is TRBJ1-2; no definite D call. CDR1 and CDR2 (germline): GTSNPN, SVGIG (reference sequence). The CDR3 spans 13 residues. Trimming took 3 bases from V and 4 from J, leaving 12 bases between them. CDR3 DNA sequence: TGTGCCTGGAGATTAGACACCGCCTATGGCTACACCTTC. As protein: CAWRLDTAYGYTF.

The genes are TRBV19 and TRBJ1-1, with D possibly TRBD1 on 6 matching bases. The V and J ends lost 6 bases and 6 bases respectively, with 17 bases between them. The CDR3 runs to 14 residues. The V gene's germline CDR1 is LNHDA and CDR2 SQIVND (reference sequence). This chain's CDR3 is CASSIRGQLAEAFF. In DNA form, the CDR3 reads TGTGCCAGTAGCATCAGGGGTCAGCTGGCTGAAGCTTTCTTT.

The chain links TRBV19 to TRBJ1-6; D gene uncertain. The V and J ends lost 3 bases and 9 bases respectively, with 15 bases between them. Germline V gives CDR1 LNHDA, CDR2 SQIVND (reference sequence). The CDR3 contains 15 residues. The chain's CDR3 is CASSIYLQKISPLHF. Written as DNA, the CDR3 is TGTGCCAGTAGTATCTACCTACAGAAAATTTCACCCCTCCACTTT.

The chain joins TRBV5-1 to TRBJ2-3; D gene uncertain. Germline lookup yields CDR1 SGHRS and CDR2 YFSETQ. This CDR3 spans 15 amino acids. V lost 0 bases and J 1 base, leaving 9 bases between the germline ends. CDR3 nucleotides: TGCGCCAGCAGCTTGGATCAGGCTGGCACAGATACGCAGTATTTT. It encodes CASSLDQAGTDTQYF. The whole variable domain, remainder taken from reference TRBV5-1 and TRBJ2-3, is KAGVTQTPRYLIKTRGQQVTLSCSPISGHRSVSWYQQTPGQGLQFLFEYFSETQRNKGNFPGRFSGRQFSNSRSEMNVSTLELGDSALYLCASSLDQAGTDTQYFGPGTRLTVL.

This chain uses TRBV5-1 with TRBJ2-7, with 11 positions matching TRBD2. CDR3 length equals 19 residues. After removal of 4 bases from V and 2 bases from J, the junction contained 17 bases not matched to a gene. Germline lookup yields CDR1 SGHRS and CDR2 YFSETQ. DNA for the CDR3: TGCGCCAGCAGCCCCCGGTTGGGACTAGCGGAACGGTTCCCCTACGAGCAGTACTTC. Residues: CASSPRLGLAERFPYEQYF.

This chain connects TRBV5-1 to TRBJ2-3, with unresolved D. Germline CDR1 and CDR2: SGHRS and YFSETQ. The CDR3 sequence is 12 residues long. Trimming removed 3 bases at V and 4 bases at J, with 6 bases between. The CDR3 DNA reads TGCGCCAGCAGCTCCCCAGCAGATACGCAGTATTTT. It specifies CASSSPADTQYF.

V and J are TRBV19 and TRBJ1-2; no clear D gene. The CDR3 runs 12 residues. CDR1 is LNHDA and CDR2 is SQIVND in the germline V gene (reference sequence). The V gene lost 7 bases and the J gene lost 5 bases, with 11 bases spanning the gap. CDR3 nucleotide sequence: TGTGCCAGTACTCGGGGTAGTTATGGCTACACCTTC. Its translation: CASTRGSYGYTF.

This rearrangement joins TRBV3-1 (or the pseudogene TRBV3-2) to TRBJ2-1; 8 positions agree with TRBD2. The germline gives CDR1 LGHDT, CDR2 YNNKEL (reference sequence). The length of the CDR3 is 12 residues. V trimming: 1 base; J trimming: 14 bases; junction bases outside the gene matches: 4. CDR3 DNA sequence: TGTGCCAGCAGCCAAGCCGGGACTAGTAAGTTCTTC. Protein product: CASSQAGTSKFF.

This chain uses TRBV19 with TRBJ2-1; 9 bases align to TRBD2. Trimming cost V 3 bases and J 7 bases; bases outside gene matches: 7. CDR1 LNHDA and CDR2 SQIVND come from the germline V gene (reference sequence). CDR3 size: 15 residues. The CDR3 loop reads CASSIFSGRTNEQFF. In DNA, the CDR3 is TGTGCCAGTAGTATTTTTAGCGGGAGAACTAATGAGCAGTTCTTC.

Only a few counts were recorded for this clone. The rearrangement links TRBV3-1 (or the pseudogene TRBV3-2) to TRBJ2-5, with unresolved D. The CDR3 extends over 16 amino acids. Germline V gives CDR1 LGHDT, CDR2 YNNKEL (reference sequence). Trimming left V 2 bases short and J 3 bases short, with 16 bases between. The CDR3 DNA reads as TGTGCCAGCAGCCAATCCCGGGTGGTAAAAGAAGAGACCCAGTACTTC. Translation gives CASSQSRVVKEETQYF.

The V and J genes are TRBV19 and TRBJ2-3; D gene unclear. The CDR3 is 14 amino acids. Germline assignment: CDR1 LNHDA and CDR2 SQIVND (reference sequence). The V end lost 3 bases, the J end lost 1 base, and 8 bases lay between the germline ends. CDR3 DNA: TGTGCCAGTAGTATCGAGCAGGGCACAGATACGCAGTATTTT. Translation: CASSIEQGTDTQYF. The full variable domain, rest sourced from reference TRBV19 and TRBJ2-3, is DGGITQSPKYLFRKEGQNVTLSCEQNLNHDAMYWYRQDPGQGLRLIYYSQIVNDFQKGDIAEGYSVSREKKESFPLTVTSAQKNPTAFYLCASSIEQGTDTQYFGPGTRLTVL.

The chain's CDR3 is CASSPPLIGSGNTIYF. The CDR3 DNA is TGTGCCAGCAGTCCCCCACTTATCGGCTCTGGAAACACCATATATTTT. V usage is TRBV28 and J usage is TRBJ1-3; no clear D gene. CDR3 length: 16 amino acids. With 5 bases removed from V and 0 bases from J, the gap between germline ends came to 14 bases. Germline loops: CDR1 MDHEN, CDR2 SYDVKM.

This clone occurred a few times. The CDR3 sequence: CSVRTGTFTEAFF. CDR3 nucleotide sequence: TGCAGCGTCCGGACAGGGACCTTCACTGAAGCTTTCTTT. This sequence joins TRBV29-1 and TRBJ1-1; TRBD1 matches at 8 bases. The germline CDR1 and CDR2 sequences are SQVTM and ANQGSEA. The CDR3 runs to 13 residues. The ends lost 6 bases at V and 4 bases at J; junction bases unmatched: 7. Combining the CDR3 with reference TRBV29-1 and TRBJ1-1 gives the whole variable domain SAVISQKPSRDICQRGTSLTIQCQVDSQVTMMFWYRQQPGQSLTLIATANQGSEATYESGFVIDKFPISRPNLTFSTLTVSNMSPEDSSIYLCSVRTGTFTEAFFGQGTRLTVV.

The chain combines TRBV3-1 (or the pseudogene TRBV3-2) with TRBJ2-6; TRBD1 is a possible D gene (7 bases). The V end was cut by 1 base, the J end by 0 bases, with 13 bases between. The CDR3 runs 18 residues. The V gene's germline CDR1 is LGHDT and CDR2 YNNKEL (reference sequence). The CDR3, as DNA: TGTGCCAGCAGCCAAGTCGCAGGGGGGATCTCTGGGGCCAACGTCCTGACTTTC. Amino acids: CASSQVAGGISGANVLTF.